Listed below are T cell receptor beta chains from one sample, sequenced in a study of neoadjuvant anti-PD-1 for oral cavity cancer. Libraries were prepared by immunoSEQ multiplex PCR; TCRdb keeps only in-frame clonotypes and omits some of them. The table shows 9,600 or so clones, with approximately 68% occurring only once. The sample was PBMCs, taken after nivolumab (anti-PD-1) treatment. The receptors were sampled from a person between 40 and 85 years old with oral cavity squamous cell carcinoma. CDR3s include the opening cysteine and the closing phenylalanine or tryptophan. The order of the fields is CDR3 protein, CDR3 DNA, D gene, V gene, J gene, CDR3 length, clone size. D genes are given only for firm matches. Clone size is given for some rows only: seen once, a few or many times, or a class if the clone is expanded.

CDR3: CASSRTTPNRNPPSGNTIYF
DNA: TGTGCCAGCAGCCGCACCACTCCTAACAGGAATCCCCCCTCCGGAAACACCATATATTTT
D: .
V: TRBV7-3
J: TRBJ1-3
length: 20
size: .

CDR3: CASIGQGKTEAFF
DNA: TGTGCCAGCATAGGGCAGGGAAAGACTGAAGCTTTCTTT
D: .
V: TRBV6-5
J: TRBJ1-1
length: 13
size: .

CDR3: CASSPRGQGPDQPQHF
DNA: TGCGCCAGCTCCCCGCGGGGACAGGGTCCCGATCAGCCCCAGCATTTT
D: TRBD1
V: TRBV4-1
J: TRBJ1-5
length: 16
size: .

CDR3: CASSPTGSSYEQYF
DNA: TGCGCCAGCAGCCCCACCGGCTCTTCCTACGAGCAGTACTTC
D: .
V: TRBV5-1
J: TRBJ2-7
length: 14
size: .

CDR3: CASSSRGELFF
DNA: TGTGCCAGCAGTTCTCGGGGGGAGCTGTTTTTT
D: .
V: TRBV6-6
J: TRBJ2-2
length: 11
size: few

CDR3: CASSEPYEQYF
DNA: TGTGCCAGCAGTGAACCCTACGAGCAGTACTTC
D: .
V: TRBV6-1
J: TRBJ2-7
length: 11
size: .

CDR3: CATPGSSYETDTQYF
DNA: TGTGCCACCCCCGGCTCATCATACGAGACAGATACGCAGTATTTT
D: .
V: TRBV18
J: TRBJ2-3
length: 15
size: .

CDR3: CASGTGLSTDTQYF
DNA: TGTGCTAGTGGTACCGGACTCTCCACAGATACGCAGTATTTT
D: .
V: TRBV12-5
J: TRBJ2-3
length: 14
size: once

CDR3: CASSYGQGANQPQHF
DNA: TGTGCCAGCAGTTACGGGCAGGGGGCCAATCAGCCCCAGCATTTT
D: TRBD1
V: TRBV6-5
J: TRBJ1-5
length: 15
size: .

CDR3: CASTTLAAYNEQFF
DNA: TGTGCCAGCACAACGTTAGCGGCTTACAATGAGCAGTTCTTC
D: .
V: TRBV6-6
J: TRBJ2-1
length: 14
size: .

CDR3: CASSEGPGSYNSPLHF
DNA: TGTGCCAGCAGTGAAGGCCCGGGGTCCTATAATTCACCCCTCCACTTT
D: .
V: TRBV2
J: TRBJ1-6
length: 16
size: few

CDR3: CASSAGPEQFF
DNA: TGTGCCAGCAGCGCCGGTCCCGAGCAGTTCTTC
D: .
V: TRBV7-3
J: TRBJ2-1
length: 11
size: .

CDR3: CASSLAGAGNQPQHF
DNA: TGTGCCAGCAGCTTGGCAGGGGCTGGGAATCAGCCCCAGCATTTT
D: .
V: TRBV5-4
J: TRBJ1-5
length: 15
size: few

CDR3: CSVQQSGDGYTF
DNA: TGCAGCGTTCAGCAGTCAGGCGATGGCTACACCTTC
D: .
V: TRBV29-1
J: TRBJ1-2
length: 12
size: .

CDR3: CASKTRDSGSTNEQFF
DNA: TGTGCCAGCAAAACCAGGGACAGCGGGAGTACCAATGAGCAGTTCTTC
D: .
V: TRBV19
J: TRBJ2-1
length: 16
size: once

CDR3: CASSLQTSGGNNEQFF
DNA: TGCGCCAGCAGCTTACAGACTAGCGGGGGGAACAATGAGCAGTTCTTC
D: TRBD2
V: TRBV5-1
J: TRBJ2-1
length: 16
size: .

CDR3: CASSQEGGTVINQPQHF
DNA: TGCGCCAGCAGCCAAGAGGGCGGGACAGTTATCAATCAGCCCCAGCATTTT
D: TRBD1
V: TRBV4-1
J: TRBJ1-5
length: 17
size: few

CDR3: CAWSGSGREPQHF
DNA: TGTGCCTGGAGTGGTAGCGGGAGGGAGCCCCAGCATTTT
D: .
V: TRBV30
J: TRBJ1-5
length: 13
size: few

CDR3: CASTPPRTSTDTQYF
DNA: TGTGCCAGCACCCCCCCACGGACTAGCACAGATACGCAGTATTTT
D: .
V: TRBV11-2
J: TRBJ2-3
length: 15
size: .

CDR3: CASSPKNTGELFF
DNA: TGTGCCAGCTCACCTAAAAACACCGGGGAGCTGTTTTTT
D: .
V: TRBV18
J: TRBJ2-2
length: 13
size: few

CDR3: CASTPAGRMVGGGYTF
DNA: TGTGCCAGCACCCCCGCGGGCAGAATGGTTGGCGGAGGCTACACCTTC
D: .
V: TRBV7-2
J: TRBJ1-2
length: 16
size: .

CDR3: CASSQGTGVMNTEAFF
DNA: TGTGCCAGCAGCCAAGGGACAGGGGTCATGAACACTGAAGCTTTCTTT
D: TRBD1
V: TRBV27
J: TRBJ1-1
length: 16
size: few

CDR3: CASSLRTGINYGYTF
DNA: TGTGCCAGCAGTTTAAGAACAGGGATTAACTATGGCTACACCTTC
D: .
V: TRBV27
J: TRBJ1-2
length: 15
size: .

CDR3: CASSLTMDSNGYTF
DNA: TGTGCCAGCAGCTTGACTATGGACTCAAATGGCTACACCTTC
D: .
V: TRBV7-2
J: TRBJ1-2
length: 14
size: few

CDR3: CASSDPRDRDEAFF
DNA: TGTGCCAGCAGTGACCCTCGGGACAGGGATGAAGCTTTCTTT
D: TRBD1
V: TRBV25-1
J: TRBJ1-1
length: 14
size: few

CDR3: CASSPQGTHGYTF
DNA: TGTGCCAGCAGCCCACAGGGGACCCATGGCTACACCTTC
D: TRBD1
V: TRBV9
J: TRBJ1-2
length: 13
size: .

CDR3: CASSPGQTINYGYTF
DNA: TGTGCCAGCAGCCCCGGGCAGACGATTAACTATGGCTACACCTTC
D: .
V: TRBV28
J: TRBJ1-2
length: 15
size: .

CDR3: CASSYEGGRARSEQFF
DNA: TGTGCCAGCAGTTATGAAGGGGGGAGGGCCCGTAGTGAGCAGTTCTTC
D: .
V: TRBV6-5
J: TRBJ2-1
length: 16
size: .

CDR3: CASSSDHSNQPQHF
DNA: TGTGCCAGCAGCTCGGACCACAGCAATCAGCCCCAGCATTTT
D: .
V: TRBV7-2
J: TRBJ1-5
length: 14
size: .

CDR3: CASSQDRRETQYF
DNA: TGTGCCAGCAGCCAAGACCGGAGAGAGACCCAGTACTTC
D: .
V: TRBV4-2
J: TRBJ2-5
length: 13
size: .

CDR3: CASSPLGQGAMTGELFF
DNA: TGTGCCAGTAGCCCCCTTGGACAGGGCGCAATGACCGGGGAGCTGTTTTTT
D: TRBD1
V: TRBV19
J: TRBJ2-2
length: 17
size: .

CDR3: CASSGQGEGSEGYTF
DNA: TGTGCCAGCAGCGGTCAGGGAGAGGGTTCGGAGGGCTACACCTTC
D: .
V: TRBV6-4
J: TRBJ1-2
length: 15
size: few

CDR3: CASSLKGGANYGYTF
DNA: TGTGCCAGCAGCTTGAAGGGAGGCGCTAACTATGGCTACACCTTC
D: .
V: TRBV5-4
J: TRBJ1-2
length: 15
size: .

CDR3: CASSLSGGAYNEQFF
DNA: TGTGCCAGCAGCTTGTCCGGCGGAGCCTACAATGAGCAGTTCTTC
D: .
V: TRBV5-6
J: TRBJ2-1
length: 15
size: .

CDR3: CASREQENTEAFF
DNA: TGTGCCTCCAGGGAACAGGAGAACACTGAAGCTTTCTTT
D: .
V: TRBV9
J: TRBJ1-1
length: 13
size: once

CDR3: CASSKGGRELFF
DNA: TGTGCCAGTAGCAAGGGGGGGCGGGAGCTGTTTTTT
D: .
V: TRBV19
J: TRBJ2-2
length: 12
size: .

CDR3: CASSRLRGTGGNTGELFF
DNA: TGTGCCAGCAGTCGTCTGCGGGGTACAGGGGGGAACACCGGGGAGCTGTTTTTT
D: TRBD1
V: TRBV27
J: TRBJ2-2
length: 18
size: few

CDR3: CASSPDRGETQYF
DNA: TGCGCCAGCAGCCCCGACAGGGGGGAGACCCAGTACTTC
D: TRBD1
V: TRBV5-1
J: TRBJ2-5
length: 13
size: .

CDR3: CASSPTGLGFSSYNSPLHF
DNA: TGTGCCAGCAGTCCCACCGGTTTGGGATTCAGCTCCTATAATTCACCCCTCCACTTT
D: .
V: TRBV27
J: TRBJ1-6
length: 19
size: .

CDR3: CASSLGLAGLVEQFF
DNA: TGTGCCAGTAGTCTGGGACTAGCGGGACTAGTTGAGCAGTTCTTC
D: TRBD2
V: TRBV19
J: TRBJ2-1
length: 15
size: .

CDR3: CASSSKGTREQFF
DNA: TGTGCCAGCAGCTCGAAAGGTACCCGAGAGCAGTTCTTC
D: .
V: TRBV7-3
J: TRBJ2-1
length: 13
size: .

CDR3: CSVGGSNQPQHF
DNA: TGCAGCGTGGGGGGTAGCAATCAGCCCCAGCATTTT
D: .
V: TRBV29-1
J: TRBJ1-5
length: 12
size: .